The 14 T cell receptor beta chains presented below share a single source sample, sequenced in a study of cytomegalovirus exposure and HLA in healthy donors. The primer mix had 60 Vbeta and 13 Jbeta primers. Assay: immunoSEQ multiplex PCR; the TCRdb copy retains only in-frame clones and omits some. The table has more than 150,000 clones, approximately 80% seen once. The sequenced material came from PBMCs. These receptor sequences come from a woman between 50 and 59 years old in good health and CMV-seropositive.

This clone was counted a single time. Other DNA variants within this sample encode the same CDR3. The rearrangement joins TRBV5-1 to TRBJ2-1; a weak D match, TRBD2 (5 bases). The V gene's germline CDR1 is SGHRS and CDR2 YFSETQ. CDR3 length: 12 amino acids. The V end was cut by 2 bases, the J end by 7 bases, with 7 bases between. The CDR3 coding sequence is TGCGCCAGCAGCTTCCGCGGGAATGAGCAGTTCTTC. Protein sequence: CASSFRGNEQFF.

The chain employs TRBV10-2 and TRBJ1-1; no reliable D call. V was cut by 6 bases and J by 4 bases, with 15 bases left in between. Germline CDR1 WSHSY, CDR2 SAAADI. The CDR3 consists of 14 residues. CDR3 residues: CASRRIDDSTEAFF. The CDR3, as DNA: TGCGCCAGCAGGAGGATTGACGATTCCACTGAAGCTTTCTTT.

The chain is built from TRBV29-1 and TRBJ2-4, with 9 bases matching TRBD1. Trimming removed 8 bases from V and 0 bases from J; junction bases left unmatched: 5. This CDR3 is 14 amino acids long. The germline CDR1 and CDR2 sequences are SQVTM and ANQGSEA. In DNA form, the CDR3 reads TGCAGCCCGACAGGGGGGCTAGCCAAAAACATTCAGTACTTC. This sequence encodes CSPTGGLAKNIQYF.

This clone was recorded a few times. V is TRBV9 and J is TRBJ2-7, with TRBD1 matching 8 bases. The CDR3 has 14 residues. The germline gives CDR1 SGDLS, CDR2 YYNGEE. J gave up 7 bases and V 0 bases, and 6 bases lay outside the gene matches. This CDR3 reads CASSVGAGGREQYF. In DNA, the CDR3 is TGTGCCAGCAGCGTAGGGGCAGGGGGCAGGGAGCAGTACTTC.

The chain has TRBV9 and TRBJ1-3; no reliable D call. The germline V gene encodes CDR1 SGDLS and CDR2 YYNGEE. The length of the CDR3 is 16 residues. Trimming took off 2 bases at V and 0 bases at J, with 12 bases between the two ends. The CDR3 nucleotides are TGTGCCAGCAGCGTCCGTTCGGTGTTCTCTGGAAACACCATATATTTT. Protein: CASSVRSVFSGNTIYF.

This clone was detected only a few times. This chain connects TRBV11-3 to TRBJ1-4; D is perhaps TRBD1 (5 bases). This CDR3 is 20 amino acids long. V was shortened by 0 bases and J by 0 bases, with 20 bases between the two germline ends. Germline V CDR1 and CDR2: SGHNT, YENEEA. CDR3 nucleotide sequence: TGTGCCAGCAGCTTAGACCGACAGAGGCTCACCTTTTCAACTAATGAAAAACTGTTTTTT. It is translated as CASSLDRQRLTFSTNEKLFF.

This clone has only one observation. This chain uses TRBV2 with TRBJ1-4, with D possibly being TRBD1 (6 bases). V shed 6 bases and J shed 8 bases, with 19 bases lying between them. The germline CDR1 and CDR2 sequences are SNHLY and FYNNEI. This CDR3 comprises 15 residues. The CDR3, as DNA: TGTGCCAGCAGACCCAGACAGGCAGGGCAGGAAAAACTGTTTTTT. Residues: CASRPRQAGQEKLFF.

The V call is TRBV6-5, the J call TRBJ1-6; 9 bases fit TRBD1. The J segment lost 6 bases and the V segment lost 8 bases, leaving 5 bases of the junction unmatched. The CDR3 runs 14 residues. Germline-derived CDR1 and CDR2 are MNHEY and SVGAGI. The CDR3 DNA reads TGTGCCAGCGGAGGGACAGGGCCTAATTCACCCCTCCACTTT. The encoded protein is CASGGTGPNSPLHF.

The chain employs TRBV4-1 and TRBJ1-1; D remains ambiguous. In germline, CDR1 is MGHRA, CDR2 YSYEKL. Trimming removed 1 base at V and 5 bases at J, with 14 bases between. This CDR3 comprises 15 residues. The CDR3 sequence: CASSQGSLRLTEAFF. The CDR3 bases are TGCGCCAGCAGCCAAGGATCTTTGCGCCTAACTGAAGCTTTCTTT.

The chain combines TRBV5-1 with TRBJ2-7; tentatively, D is TRBD1 (6 bases). V shed 4 bases and J shed 1 base, with 9 bases lying between them. This CDR3 comprises 13 residues. Germline V gene data show CDR1 as SGHRS and CDR2 as YFSETQ. The CDR3 loop is CASSHGQSYEQYF. DNA of the CDR3: TGCGCCAGCAGCCATGGACAGTCCTACGAGCAGTACTTC.

V and J are TRBV6-5 and TRBJ1-1, with D tentatively TRBD1 (5 bases). V was pared by 4 bases and J by 1 base, with 10 bases between. The CDR3 spans 14 residues. In germline, CDR1 is MNHEY, CDR2 SVGAGI. The CDR3 loop is CASSFDRKNTEAFF. Here the CDR3 DNA reads TGTGCCAGCAGTTTCGACAGAAAGAACACTGAAGCTTTCTTT.

The J gene is TRBJ1-6, the V gene TRBV5-7; 7 nucleotides agree with TRBD1. TRBV5-7 is an ORF for which the function is uncertain. The CDR3 covers 15 residues. The V and J ends lost 4 bases and 9 bases, in that order; junction bases with no gene match: 10. The CDR3 sequence is CASSKTRQGCSPLHF. The CDR3 nucleotides read TGTGCCAGCAGCAAGACTCGACAGGGTTGTTCACCCCTCCACTTT.

The chain employs TRBV7-2 and TRBJ2-1; a possible D gene is TRBD2 (5 bases). V lost 7 bases and J 0 bases, leaving 16 bases between the germline ends. The CDR3 runs 16 residues. From germline, CDR1 is SGHTA and CDR2 FQGNSA. The CDR3 DNA follows: TGTGCCAGCAAGCCCGGGGTTTCCGGCTCCTACAATGAGCAGTTCTTC. It is translated as CASKPGVSGSYNEQFF. The variable domain in full, with the rest retrieved from reference TRBV7-2 and TRBJ2-1, is GAGVSQSPSNKVTEKGKDVELRCDPISGHTALYWYRQSLGQGLEFLIYFQGNSAPDKSGLPSDRFSAERTGGSVSTLTIQRTQQEDSAVYLCASKPGVSGSYNEQFFGPGTRLTVL.

The CDR3 protein is CASSSDSGGYGGELFF. The CDR3 coding sequence is TGCGCCAGCAGCTCCGATAGCGGGGGTTACGGCGGGGAGCTGTTTTTT. This chain links TRBV5-1 with TRBJ2-2; 9 bases match TRBD2. Losses at the gene ends were 3 bases for V and 7 bases for J; bases not matched to a gene: 10. Germline V gives CDR1 SGHRS, CDR2 YFSETQ. This CDR3 has 16 amino acids.